Listed below are T cell receptor beta chains from one sample, sequenced in a study of PD-L1 blockade in urothelial cancer. Repertoires were generated with immunoSEQ multiplex PCR, while TCRdb's copy carries only in-frame clones and drops some. The sample lists 85,000 to 100,000 clones; over 90% were seen once. Sequences were derived from PBMCs, sampled around atezolizumab (anti-PD-L1) treatment. Receptors originate from a man in his sixties with urothelial cancer. Both conserved end residues are part of each CDR3. D genes are given only for firm matches. Clone size is not always given. Where it is, it says once, few, many or a class for expanded clones.

V gene: TRBV7-2; clone size: -; D gene: TRBD2; J gene: TRBJ2-5; CDR3 length: 13; CDR3 DNA: TGTGCCAGCAGTACTAGCGGACAAGAGACCCAGTACTTC; CDR3 protein: CASSTSGQETQYF
V gene: TRBV2; clone size: -; D gene: -; J gene: TRBJ2-5; CDR3 length: 13; CDR3 DNA: TGTGCCAGCAGTGGGGAAGCGGAAGAGACCCAGTACTTC; CDR3 protein: CASSGEAEETQYF
V gene: TRBV7-9; clone size: -; D gene: TRBD1; J gene: TRBJ2-2; CDR3 length: 15; CDR3 DNA: TGTGCCAGCAGCCGGCTAACAGGGGAGAACGGGGAGCTGTTTTTT; CDR3 protein: CASSRLTGENGELFF
V gene: TRBV5-4; clone size: -; D gene: TRBD1; J gene: TRBJ1-2; CDR3 length: 16; CDR3 DNA: TGTGCCAGCAGCCGTCAGTCCGGGACAGGGGACTATGGCTACACCTTC; CDR3 protein: CASSRQSGTGDYGYTF
V gene: TRBV20-1; clone size: -; D gene: TRBD1; J gene: TRBJ2-7; CDR3 length: 11; CDR3 DNA: TGCAGTGCTGGGGACAGCTACGAGCAGTACTTC; CDR3 protein: CSAGDSYEQYF
V gene: TRBV2; clone size: once; D gene: TRBD2; J gene: TRBJ2-5; CDR3 length: 13; CDR3 DNA: TGTGCCAGCAGGGTTACTAGCGCGGAGACCCAGTACTTC; CDR3 protein: CASRVTSAETQYF
V gene: TRBV6-1; clone size: -; D gene: TRBD1; J gene: TRBJ1-5; CDR3 length: 16; CDR3 DNA: TGTGCCAGCAGTGAACGGGGCACAGGGGGTCGTCAGCCCCAGCATTTT; CDR3 protein: CASSERGTGGRQPQHF
V gene: TRBV19; clone size: few; D gene: -; J gene: TRBJ2-5; CDR3 length: 13; CDR3 DNA: TGTGCCAGTAGTTATGGAGGGCACGAGACCCAGTACTTC; CDR3 protein: CASSYGGHETQYF
V gene: TRBV29-1; clone size: -; D gene: TRBD1; J gene: TRBJ2-7; CDR3 length: 13; CDR3 DNA: TGCAGCGTTGGGGGACAGACTCCATACGAGCAGTACTTC; CDR3 protein: CSVGGQTPYEQYF
V gene: TRBV27; clone size: -; D gene: -; J gene: TRBJ2-7; CDR3 length: 13; CDR3 DNA: TGTGCCAGCAAGGATGCGACGACTCTCGAGCAGTACTTC; CDR3 protein: CASKDATTLEQYF
V gene: TRBV4-3; clone size: -; D gene: -; J gene: TRBJ1-1; CDR3 length: 15; CDR3 DNA: TGCGCCAGCAGCCGCGGAGGGAACCCGAACACTGAAGCTTTCTTT; CDR3 protein: CASSRGGNPNTEAFF
V gene: TRBV28; clone size: -; D gene: TRBD1; J gene: TRBJ2-1; CDR3 length: 13; CDR3 DNA: TGTGCCAGTGGGACAGGGGGTTACAATGAGCAGTTCTTC; CDR3 protein: CASGTGGYNEQFF
V gene: TRBV6-5; clone size: -; D gene: TRBD1; J gene: TRBJ2-2; CDR3 length: 15; CDR3 DNA: TGTGCCAGCAGGAAGTGGACAGGGAACACCGGGGAGCTGTTTTTT; CDR3 protein: CASRKWTGNTGELFF
V gene: TRBV6-1; clone size: -; D gene: TRBD2; J gene: TRBJ2-3; CDR3 length: 17; CDR3 DNA: TGTGCCAGCAGTGAAAGGTTAGCGGGAGGTTGGGCAGATACGCAGTATTTT; CDR3 protein: CASSERLAGGWADTQYF
V gene: TRBV7-9; clone size: -; D gene: -; J gene: TRBJ2-3; CDR3 length: 15; CDR3 DNA: TGTGCCAGCAGCTTAGATCTAAGAGTAACAGATACGCAGTATTTT; CDR3 protein: CASSLDLRVTDTQYF
V gene: TRBV4-2; clone size: -; D gene: -; J gene: TRBJ2-3; CDR3 length: 15; CDR3 DNA: TGTGCCAGCAGCCAAGATACAACAGTTACAGATACGCAGTATTTT; CDR3 protein: CASSQDTTVTDTQYF
V gene: TRBV10-3; clone size: few; D gene: -; J gene: TRBJ1-4; CDR3 length: 13; CDR3 DNA: TGTGCCATCGGGACATCTTATAATGAAAAACTGTTTTTT; CDR3 protein: CAIGTSYNEKLFF
V gene: TRBV7-2; clone size: -; D gene: TRBD1; J gene: TRBJ2-1; CDR3 length: 14; CDR3 DNA: TGTGCCAGCAGCTTCCGTCTACAGGGGAATGAGCAGTTCTTC; CDR3 protein: CASSFRLQGNEQFF
V gene: TRBV6-5; clone size: few; D gene: TRBD1; J gene: TRBJ1-1; CDR3 length: 13; CDR3 DNA: TGTGCCAGCAGTTACGGGACAGTTTCTGAAGCTTTCTTT; CDR3 protein: CASSYGTVSEAFF
V gene: TRBV4-2; clone size: -; D gene: -; J gene: TRBJ2-1; CDR3 length: 14; CDR3 DNA: TGTGCCAGCAGCCAGGCAGGGCCGGCCTCTGAGCAGTTCTTC; CDR3 protein: CASSQAGPASEQFF